The sequence of this T cell receptor (beta chain) was determined in a study of blood T cells in healthy people across ages. The CDR3 loop spans 13 amino acids. The V gene lost 2 bases and the J gene lost 1 base, with 5 bases spanning the gap. Germline loops: CDR1 MNHEY, CDR2 SVGAGI. The second PCR ran about 6 to 12 cycles with a sample-barcoded 5' primer and J-beta primers. Carrying 12 random nucleotides, a template-switch adaptor labeled each individual cDNA molecule. TCRdb itself ran the 5' RACE reads through MiXCR, one entry per CDR3 protein. This sample has about 970,000 distinct CDR3 sequences; roughly 51% occur once, and the top ten carry about a fifth.

The sequencing input was blood. The J gene is TRBJ1-1, the V gene TRBV6-5; D is undetermined. The receptor's source is an older woman in good health. CDR3 nucleotides: TGTGCCAGCAGTTACCCTTGGAACACTGAAGCTTTCTTT. Protein product: CASSYPWNTEAFF.